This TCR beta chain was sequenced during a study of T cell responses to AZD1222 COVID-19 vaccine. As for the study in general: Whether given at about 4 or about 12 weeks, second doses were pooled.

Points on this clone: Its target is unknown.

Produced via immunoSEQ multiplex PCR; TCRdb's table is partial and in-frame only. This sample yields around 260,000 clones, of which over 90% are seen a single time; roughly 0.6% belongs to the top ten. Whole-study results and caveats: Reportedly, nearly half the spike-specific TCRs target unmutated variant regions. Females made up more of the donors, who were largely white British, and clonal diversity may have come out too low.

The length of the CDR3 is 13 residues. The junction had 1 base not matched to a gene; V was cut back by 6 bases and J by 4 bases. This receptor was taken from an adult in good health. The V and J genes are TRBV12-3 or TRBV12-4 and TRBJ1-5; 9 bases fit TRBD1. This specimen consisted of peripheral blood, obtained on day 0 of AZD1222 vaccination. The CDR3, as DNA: TGTGCCAGCAGCGGACAGGGGAATCAGCCCCAGCATTTT. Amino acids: CASSGQGNQPQHF.